These T cell receptor beta chains were read from a single sample in a study of tumor-infiltrating lymphocytes in primary liver carcinoma. From the multiplex PCR reads, TCRdb called clonotypes with MiXCR, one entry per CDR3 protein. The profile covers tens of thousands of distinct CDR3 sequences, with 60% to 80% appearing a single time and around a third taken by the ten largest. The sample consisted of liver tumor tissue from sampling region 5. The receptors stem from a woman aged 25 to 39 with primary liver carcinoma and hepatitis B virus infection. CDR3s leave out the opening cysteine and the closing phenylalanine or tryptophan. Fields, in order: J gene, V gene, D gene, clone size, CDR3 length, CDR3 protein. D genes are given only for firm matches. Part of the rows lack a size; the others show once, few, many or a class for expanded clones.

J gene: TRBJ2-3
V gene: TRBV5-4
D gene: -
clone size: -
CDR3 length: 15
CDR3 protein: ASSADGHPPPTDTQY

J gene: TRBJ2-1
V gene: TRBV4-1
D gene: TRBD1
clone size: -
CDR3 length: 13
CDR3 protein: ASNLGDRTCNEQF

J gene: TRBJ1-1
V gene: TRBV6-5
D gene: -
clone size: -
CDR3 length: 11
CDR3 protein: ANSLSIGTDAF

J gene: TRBJ2-7
V gene: TRBV5-8
D gene: -
clone size: -
CDR3 length: 14
CDR3 protein: ASSYEVRELPYVQY

J gene: TRBJ2-5
V gene: TRBV24-1
D gene: -
clone size: -
CDR3 length: 14
CDR3 protein: ATSDFGSRAQETQY

J gene: TRBJ2-7
V gene: TRBV11-2
D gene: -
clone size: -
CDR3 length: 11
CDR3 protein: ASSPWNTGEQY

J gene: TRBJ2-3
V gene: TRBV4-3
D gene: -
clone size: -
CDR3 length: 16
CDR3 protein: ASSQSVWQGDPDDTRY

J gene: TRBJ1-5
V gene: TRBV12-3/TRBV12-4
D gene: -
clone size: -
CDR3 length: 11
CDR3 protein: ASNGGEGQPHH

J gene: TRBJ2-5
V gene: TRBV29-1
D gene: TRBD1
clone size: -
CDR3 length: 11
CDR3 protein: IVTGTAQETRY

J gene: TRBJ2-7
V gene: TRBV2
D gene: -
clone size: many
CDR3 length: 10
CDR3 protein: ASILGSYEQY

J gene: TRBJ2-1
V gene: TRBV29-1
D gene: TRBD2
clone size: -
CDR3 length: 9
CDR3 protein: SWTRGYEQF

J gene: TRBJ2-2
V gene: TRBV28
D gene: TRBD1
clone size: -
CDR3 length: 14
CDR3 protein: ASSLWDRWLTGELF

J gene: TRBJ1-2
V gene: TRBV28
D gene: TRBD1
clone size: -
CDR3 length: 13
CDR3 protein: ASIQGQGANYGYI

J gene: TRBJ2-2
V gene: TRBV5-5
D gene: -
clone size: -
CDR3 length: 11
CDR3 protein: ASSLGFTGELF

J gene: TRBJ2-2
V gene: TRBV7-8
D gene: TRBD2
clone size: -
CDR3 length: 16
CDR3 protein: VSSSFRLAGEDTGELF

J gene: TRBJ2-2
V gene: TRBV11-2
D gene: -
clone size: once
CDR3 length: 14
CDR3 protein: ASSLAGFANIGELF

J gene: TRBJ2-1
V gene: TRBV11-2
D gene: TRBD2
clone size: -
CDR3 length: 14
CDR3 protein: ASKVTSGRSGNEQF

J gene: TRBJ2-2
V gene: TRBV2
D gene: TRBD2
clone size: -
CDR3 length: 14
CDR3 protein: SSRRGLAGNTGKLF

J gene: TRBJ2-1
V gene: TRBV11-2
D gene: -
clone size: -
CDR3 length: 19
CDR3 protein: ASSLEQEARRERGHYNEQC

J gene: TRBJ1-1
V gene: TRBV6-5
D gene: TRBD1
clone size: -
CDR3 length: 11
CDR3 protein: ASNQQGSTETC

J gene: TRBJ2-7
V gene: TRBV7-9
D gene: -
clone size: -
CDR3 length: 14
CDR3 protein: ASCLVVASPSYEQY

J gene: TRBJ2-2
V gene: TRBV4-3
D gene: -
clone size: -
CDR3 length: 17
CDR3 protein: ASTVLAGGPRSNTGELF

J gene: TRBJ2-1
V gene: TRBV7-2
D gene: -
clone size: many
CDR3 length: 13
CDR3 protein: ASSLVQGSQNEQF

J gene: TRBJ1-2
V gene: TRBV11-2
D gene: TRBD1
clone size: -
CDR3 length: 11
CDR3 protein: ASSPRQGSGYI

J gene: TRBJ2-3
V gene: TRBV11-2
D gene: -
clone size: many
CDR3 length: 13
CDR3 protein: ASSTGHSETDTQY

J gene: TRBJ2-7
V gene: TRBV7-8
D gene: -
clone size: -
CDR3 length: 12
CDR3 protein: AISALLLSPDLY

J gene: TRBJ2-3
V gene: TRBV24-1
D gene: -
clone size: -
CDR3 length: 15
CDR3 protein: ATSDGIGTTSGDAQY

J gene: TRBJ1-5
V gene: TRBV7-8
D gene: -
clone size: -
CDR3 length: 13
CDR3 protein: ASSLTDQVGQPQH

J gene: TRBJ1-1
V gene: TRBV6-1
D gene: -
clone size: -
CDR3 length: 12
CDR3 protein: ANSDYSPYTEAF

J gene: TRBJ2-7
V gene: TRBV4-2
D gene: -
clone size: -
CDR3 length: 10
CDR3 protein: ASQLSHYEQY

J gene: TRBJ1-3
V gene: TRBV2
D gene: -
clone size: -
CDR3 length: 14
CDR3 protein: ACSSGETYSGNTIY

J gene: TRBJ2-5
V gene: TRBV6-5
D gene: -
clone size: -
CDR3 length: 12
CDR3 protein: TSRPLGAQETQY

J gene: TRBJ2-1
V gene: TRBV4-3
D gene: -
clone size: -
CDR3 length: 13
CDR3 protein: ASSQVLYYSNEQL

J gene: TRBJ2-5
V gene: TRBV29-1
D gene: -
clone size: -
CDR3 length: 13
CDR3 protein: SVTTRGLWIATQY

J gene: TRBJ2-1
V gene: TRBV10-2
D gene: TRBD2
clone size: -
CDR3 length: 19
CDR3 protein: VSSGSRSIAGGHGSYFEQF

J gene: TRBJ2-1
V gene: TRBV7-9
D gene: TRBD2
clone size: -
CDR3 length: 14
CDR3 protein: ASSYPSGSSYNEHF

J gene: TRBJ2-1
V gene: TRBV11-3
D gene: -
clone size: -
CDR3 length: 13
CDR3 protein: ASSRMAGRGYEQF

J gene: TRBJ2-5
V gene: TRBV10-3
D gene: -
clone size: few
CDR3 length: 13
CDR3 protein: AFSEPAARQETQY

J gene: TRBJ2-7
V gene: TRBV20-1
D gene: TRBD1
clone size: many
CDR3 length: 12
CDR3 protein: SADRDRDSYEQY

J gene: TRBJ1-6
V gene: TRBV30
D gene: -
clone size: -
CDR3 length: 13
CDR3 protein: GWSVTAGSNSLLH

J gene: TRBJ2-2
V gene: TRBV5-1
D gene: TRBD1
clone size: -
CDR3 length: 15
CDR3 protein: ASSLDHRDRVAGELF

J gene: TRBJ2-7
V gene: TRBV4-3
D gene: -
clone size: -
CDR3 length: 16
CDR3 protein: ASSQVVTCGHISYEQY

J gene: TRBJ1-1
V gene: TRBV5-1
D gene: -
clone size: -
CDR3 length: 10
CDR3 protein: ASSFDRTEAF

J gene: TRBJ1-2
V gene: TRBV4-3
D gene: -
clone size: -
CDR3 length: 18
CDR3 protein: ASRQGEGRGRTTTNYGYT

J gene: TRBJ2-3
V gene: TRBV28
D gene: -
clone size: -
CDR3 length: 11
CDR3 protein: AGSFNSADTYY

J gene: TRBJ2-3
V gene: TRBV28
D gene: -
clone size: many
CDR3 length: 15
CDR3 protein: ASSTTRWGTNTDTQY

J gene: TRBJ2-5
V gene: TRBV6-6
D gene: TRBD2
clone size: few
CDR3 length: 17
CDR3 protein: GSSYFRPGASGKWETQY

J gene: TRBJ2-2
V gene: TRBV6-5
D gene: TRBD1
clone size: -
CDR3 length: 13
CDR3 protein: ASSLRTGFIRELF

J gene: TRBJ1-4
V gene: TRBV12-3/TRBV12-4
D gene: -
clone size: few
CDR3 length: 11
CDR3 protein: ASRPRAHEKLF

J gene: TRBJ2-7
V gene: TRBV6-2/TRBV6-3
D gene: TRBD2
clone size: -
CDR3 length: 13
CDR3 protein: ASSFSSGAAYEQY

J gene: TRBJ2-7
V gene: TRBV7-2
D gene: -
clone size: many
CDR3 length: 10
CDR3 protein: ASSRTNYEQY

J gene: TRBJ2-3
V gene: TRBV10-3
D gene: -
clone size: -
CDR3 length: 11
CDR3 protein: VISELYGDTQY

J gene: TRBJ1-2
V gene: TRBV4-3
D gene: -
clone size: -
CDR3 length: 18
CDR3 protein: ASSQGEGRGKTVTNCGYT

J gene: TRBJ2-2
V gene: TRBV12-3/TRBV12-4
D gene: -
clone size: once
CDR3 length: 14
CDR3 protein: VSTPRGESDTGELF

J gene: TRBJ2-1
V gene: TRBV21-1
D gene: -
clone size: -
CDR3 length: 13
CDR3 protein: SSSKFLAGDNEQF